A selection of T cell receptor beta chains follows, all from one sample in a study of T-cell reconstitution after alpha-beta-depleted transplantation in children. In TCRdb, the PCR reads were re-called with MiXCR into one record per CDR3 protein. The sample contains about 16,000 distinct CDR3 sequences, about 7.6% of which appear only once. The sample in question was PBMCs, mostly from graft donor cells, obtained 60 days after TCRalphabeta/CD19-depleted stem cell transplant. These receptors were obtained from a boy younger than two who had a stem cell transplant for Wiskott-Aldrich syndrome, so the T cells may come from the graft donor. The CDR3 runs from the conserved cysteine through the conserved F or W. D genes are given only for firm matches. Not every row has a clone size; where given, it reads once, few, many or a size class.

CDR3 DNA	CDR3 protein	V gene	J gene	clone size	D gene
TGTGCCAGTAGTTGGCGGAATGAGCAGTTCTTC	CASSWRNEQFF	TRBV19	TRBJ2-1	many	.
TGTGCCAGCAGTTTAGTTGGAGAGCATCGCCATGGTACCGGGGAGCTGTTTTTT	CASSLVGEHRHGTGELFF	TRBV12-3/TRBV12-4	TRBJ2-2	many	.
TGCAGTGCGGCGGGAAATGAGCAGTTCTTC	CSAAGNEQFF	TRBV20-1	TRBJ2-1	many	.
TGTGCCACCAGTGATGCCCTAGCGGGAGGGTACAATGAGCAGTTCTTC	CATSDALAGGYNEQFF	TRBV24-1	TRBJ2-1	many	TRBD2
TGTGCCAGCAGCGCGGGACTAGCGGGCACCGGGGAGCTGTTTTTT	CASSAGLAGTGELFF	TRBV11-2	TRBJ2-2	medium-sized	TRBD2
TGTGCCAGCAGTTTGGGGACCGCGAGCAATCAGCCCCAGCATTTT	CASSLGTASNQPQHF	TRBV12-3/TRBV12-4	TRBJ1-5	medium-sized	.
TGTGCCAGTAGTATAGAGGTAGCGGCCACTGGGCAGTTCTTC	CASSIEVAATGQFF	TRBV19	TRBJ2-1	few	.
TGCAGTGCCTCACGTCACTCCAATAACCCCTACGAGCAGTACTTC	CSASRHSNNPYEQYF	TRBV20-1	TRBJ2-7	many	.
TGTGCCAGCAGCCAAGATTGGGGATCTCAGCCCCAGCATTTT	CASSQDWGSQPQHF	TRBV3-1	TRBJ1-5	many	.
TGTGCCAGCAGTTACAGGCGGGGAGGCACAGATACGCAGTATTTT	CASSYRRGGTDTQYF	TRBV6-5	TRBJ2-3	many	.
TGTGCCAGCAGCTTAAGGGACACAGATACGCAGTATTTT	CASSLRDTDTQYF	TRBV7-9	TRBJ2-3	many	.
TGTGCCAGCAGTTTTTGGTTCTCTGGGGCCAACGTCCTGACTTTC	CASSFWFSGANVLTF	TRBV28	TRBJ2-6	many	.
TGTGCCAGCAGCTCCCTCGGGCGGGAGTATCAGTTCTTC	CASSSLGREYQFF	TRBV7-2	TRBJ2-1	many	TRBD2
TGTGCCAGCAGTGACAGGGGCGGGGATGAGCAGTTCTTC	CASSDRGGDEQFF	TRBV6-2/TRBV6-3	TRBJ2-1	medium-sized	TRBD1
TGTGCCAGCAGCGACCGGACAGCTTATGGCTACACCTTC	CASSDRTAYGYTF	TRBV7-9	TRBJ1-2	many	.
TGTGCCAGCAGCCGCGGACTGGGCCCCGGGATGGCCCAGTACTTC	CASSRGLGPGMAQYF	TRBV3-1	TRBJ2-5	.	.
TGCAGCACCCACCGGGACATCCTTCGAGGCACAGATACGCAGTATTTT	CSTHRDILRGTDTQYF	TRBV29-1	TRBJ2-3	.	.
TGTGCCAGCAGCTCATACCCGATCCTCTATGGCTACACCTTC	CASSSYPILYGYTF	TRBV11-2	TRBJ1-2	.	.
TGTGCCAGCAGTGAATTATCGGGTATCGGGGAGCTGTTTTTT	CASSELSGIGELFF	TRBV25-1	TRBJ2-2	few	.
TGTGCCAGCATTCCCAGGATAGTGGACTATGGCTACACCTTC	CASIPRIVDYGYTF	TRBV2	TRBJ1-2	many	.
TGTGCCAGCACCTTCCGGCTGGAACTCACAGATACGCAGTATTTT	CASTFRLELTDTQYF	TRBV6-2/TRBV6-3	TRBJ2-3	medium-sized	.
TGCAGTGCTTTCGACGGCTACCGGGGTTCACCCCTCCACTTT	CSAFDGYRGSPLHF	TRBV20-1	TRBJ1-6	few	.
TGTGCCACCAGTGACCCATCGACCAGGAATGAGCAGTTCTTC	CATSDPSTRNEQFF	TRBV24-1	TRBJ2-1	few	.
TGTGCCAGCAGCCCTGCCCGCGCACACCCTTCCTCCTACGAGCAGTACTTC	CASSPARAHPSSYEQYF	TRBV13	TRBJ2-7	many	.
TGTGCCAGCAGTTTACTTACAGGGAGGGTTTTTCTGTTTTTT	CASSLLTGRVFLFF	TRBV28	TRBJ1-4	many	.
TGTGCCAGCAGCTTAGCACTGCGGGAGGGCCGCACAGATACGCAGTATTTT	CASSLALREGRTDTQYF	TRBV7-6	TRBJ2-3	many	TRBD2
TGTGCCAGCAGCTTAGGCACGGCGAAAACCGGGGAGCTGTTTTTT	CASSLGTAKTGELFF	TRBV7-7	TRBJ2-2	many	.
TGTGCCAAACCTAGCCCCACGGCCTTGAACACTGAAGCTTTCTTT	CAKPSPTALNTEAFF	TRBV19	TRBJ1-1	.	.
TGCGCCAGCAGCCAAGAACAGGTTTACAGCAATCAGCCCCAGCATTTT	CASSQEQVYSNQPQHF	TRBV4-1	TRBJ1-5	many	.
TGTGCCAGCAGCCGACCCGGGACTAGCGGGAGGGTCCTCAACAATGAGCAGTTCTTC	CASSRPGTSGRVLNNEQFF	TRBV11-1	TRBJ2-1	many	TRBD2
TGTGCCAGCAGTTACGACCACGGGAGGCAAGAGACCCAGTACTTC	CASSYDHGRQETQYF	TRBV6-5	TRBJ2-5	medium-sized	TRBD2
TGTGCCAGCAGGGTTACAGGAGACAATCAGCCCCAGCATTTT	CASRVTGDNQPQHF	TRBV12-3/TRBV12-4	TRBJ1-5	many	.
TGTGCCAGCAGCGAAAGGAGGGGACAGGGTATAGATACGCAGTATTTT	CASSERRGQGIDTQYF	TRBV6-1	TRBJ2-3	few	TRBD1
TGTGCCAGCAGTTATAACCTGGAAACTGAAGCTTTCTTT	CASSYNLETEAFF	TRBV6-5	TRBJ1-1	many	.
.	CASSQKGGRTPGSCFF	TRBV4-1	TRBJ2-2	.	.
TGCGCCAGCAGCTTGGCGGACAGGGGGCGAGAGCAGTTCTTC	CASSLADRGREQFF	TRBV5-1	TRBJ2-1	.	TRBD1
TGTGCCAGCAGCCCCATGGGATCTGGAAACACCATATATTTT	CASSPMGSGNTIYF	TRBV7-2	TRBJ1-3	few	.